The present entry profiles one T cell receptor beta chain with its context. A few counts support this clonotype. The target of this receptor is not known. It has no much larger one-base neighbor in the sample; base qualities were not kept. The sample's treatment or condition, from its label and the paper: live attenuated yellow fever vaccine strain. A standard Ficoll-Paque protocol was used to isolate PBMCs from peripheral blood. Dynabeads CD4 and CD8 positive selection kits were used to isolate the CD4 and CD8 T-cell fractions. TriZol was used to extract RNA from bulk PBMCs, CD4 and CD8 fractions, and dextramer-positive and dextramer-negative fractions. This entry comes from a study of T cells after yellow fever vaccination (dated by TCRdb to the late 2010s). Context from the whole study: Libraries from fractions with low cell numbers were prepared with the SMART-Seq v4 Ultra Low Input RNA kit. To track T-cell clones before and after primary and booster YFV17D yellow fever vaccination, bulk TCR alpha and beta repertoires were sequenced longitudinally. Two healthy male donors, one aged 18 to 30 and one aged 30 to 40 years, were included in the cohort. Bulk PBMC replicates and cell subsets were isolated from blood drawn at multiple timepoints before and after both primary and secondary immunization. The full study reports these points: A small fraction of clonotypes appeared in both the CD4 and CD8 compartments, likely as a result of convergent recombination. Because only a couple of donors were included in the study, the extent to which the findings can be generalized is limited. Because abundant contaminating clonotypes from the bulk population could be contained in FACS-sorted repertoires, computational filtering was required. Compared with the primary T-cell response, the secondary T-cell response was faster but weaker, reaching its peak on day 5 rather than on day 15. Most clones expanded after primary vaccination were re-detected after the booster (just under 97% of CD4 and about nine tenths of CD8), suggesting broad memory maintenance.

Taken from cysteine to phenylalanine, the CDR3 has 15 residues. CDR3 DNA is the only sequence kept; it has 45 bases, read in frame from the first base. CDR1 SGHRS and CDR2 YFSETQ were looked up in the germline V gene. V loses 4 bases, J loses 3 bases, and the germline ends lie 16 bases apart. TCRdb lists the instrument as Illumina NovaSeq 6000. Synthesis of TCR cDNA relied on 5'RACE template switching, a step that introduced a universal primer site along with unique molecular identifiers. Priming for cDNA synthesis came from both the TCR alpha and TCR beta constant segments. Libraries were amplified in two PCR steps, with sample barcodes and sequencing adapters added in the second step. Sequencing of the libraries was done on either Illumina HiSeq 2500 (2x100 bp) or NovaSeq (2x150 bp). In the authors' own workflow: MIGEC was used to demultiplex reads and collapse the reads into UMI consensus sequences, and MiXCR was used for V(D)J alignment. Vaccine-responding clonotypes were defined with edgeR using replicate PBMC samples, requiring FDR below 0.01 and a log2 fold change above 5 up to day 15. Each bulk clonotype was labeled CD4 or CD8 based on which sequenced repertoire, CD4 or CD8, contained the clonotype at higher abundance. TCRdb took the public reads, trimmed them with fastp at Q25, ran MiXCR for clone calling and kept in-frame beta chains. Duplicate CDR3 protein sequences are folded into a single record with the most common DNA and genes. The V and J calls and clone size come from TCRdb's table, not from the authors' own analysis. The sample table shows 120,000 or so distinct CDR3 sequences, and approximately 8.4% are seen once. About 40% of the sample rests with the top ten.

This sequence was found in a man aged 18 to 29 who received the YFV17D yellow fever vaccine. The chain uses TRBV5-1 and TRBJ1-1; TRBD1 is perhaps the D gene, given 6 matching bases. The sequencing used CD8+ T cells sorted from PBMCs, collected on the day of the yellow fever booster vaccination. The CDR3 loop reads CASSPLQGLDTEAFF. The nucleotides are TGCGCCAGCAGCCCTCTGCAGGGGCTGGACACTGAAGCTTTCTTT.